Listed here are 31 T cell receptor beta chains from one sample, sequenced in a study of cytomegalovirus exposure and HLA in healthy donors. Amplification used 60 Vbeta primers and 13 Jbeta primers. Here immunoSEQ multiplex PCR was the method, and the copy in TCRdb shows in-frame clones only, minus some. The sample contains 200,000 or so clones, under 80% of which appear only once. Material for sequencing was PBMCs. These receptor sequences come from a girl aged 2-10 years in good health and CMV-seronegative.

V and J are TRBV6-5 and TRBJ1-5; D ambiguous. The CDR3 is made up of 13 amino acids. The ends were cut back, 5 bases at V and 6 bases at J, with 11 bases in the middle. Germline CDR1 and CDR2: MNHEY and SVGAGI. The CDR3 DNA sequence: TGTGCCAGCAGTGAGAGGGAGGGTCAGCCCCAGCATTTT. This sequence encodes CASSEREGQPQHF.

This clone was counted once. The V call is TRBV30, the J call TRBJ1-2; TRBD1 aligns across 9 bases. There are 18 residues in the CDR3. CDR1 is GTSNPN, CDR2 SVGIG, per germline (reference sequence). Written as DNA, the CDR3 is TGTGCACTTAGAATTCCAGGGACAGGGAAGTTAGGAAGCTATGGCTACACCTTC. Encoded protein: CALRIPGTGKLGSYGYTF.

V is TRBV5-4 and J is TRBJ1-1; D gene ambiguous. CDR3 size: 13 residues. Looked up from germline, CDR1 is SGHNT and CDR2 is YYREEE (reference sequence). Trimming took off 5 bases at V and 1 base at J, with 9 bases between the two ends. CDR3 sequence reads: CASSSRRNTEAFF. As DNA, the CDR3 is TGTGCCAGCAGTTCGAGGCGGAACACTGAAGCTTTCTTT.

The rearrangement links TRBV9 to TRBJ1-2; D is ambiguous. Trimming left V 4 bases short and J 2 bases short, with 9 bases between. CDR3 length equals 13 residues. Germline V CDR1 and CDR2: SGDLS, YYNGEE. CDR3 DNA: TGTGCCAGCAGCCCAGCGGAGAACTATGGCTACACCTTC. As protein: CASSPAENYGYTF.

The chain couples TRBV9 to TRBJ2-4; 13 bases line up with TRBD2. CDR3 size: 16 residues. The J segment lost 8 bases and the V segment lost 0 bases, leaving 5 bases of the junction unmatched. Germline CDR1 and CDR2: SGDLS and YYNGEE. CDR3 sequence (DNA): TGTGCCAGCAGCGTAGGGACTAGCGGGGGTAAGGACATTCAGTACTTC. It specifies CASSVGTSGGKDIQYF. The variable domain in full, with the rest retrieved from reference TRBV9 and TRBJ2-4, is DSGVTQTPKHLITATGQRVTLRCSPRSGDLSVYWYQQSLDQGLQFLIQYYNGEERAKGNILERFSAQQFPDLHSELNLSSLELGDSALYFCASSVGTSGGKDIQYFGAGTRLSVL.

The gene calls are TRBV7-7 and TRBJ2-3; D possibly corresponds to TRBD1 (5 bases). CDR3 length: 14 amino acids. CDR1 is SSHAT, CDR2 FNYEAQ, per germline (reference sequence). Trimming left V 1 base short and J 2 bases short, with 7 bases between. CDR3 DNA: TGTGCCAGCAGCTTAGAGGGGAACACAGATACGCAGTATTTT. Its translation: CASSLEGNTDTQYF.

J is TRBJ2-7 and V is TRBV5-1, with 9 positions matching TRBD1. Germline V gene lookup returns CDR1 SGHRS and CDR2 YFSETQ. The CDR3 runs to 14 residues. With V trimmed by 5 bases and J by 0 bases, 3 bases remained unmatched. CDR3 DNA sequence: TGCGCCAGCAGGCCGGGACAGGGCTCCTACGAGCAGTACTTC. This codes for CASRPGQGSYEQYF.

Of note for this clone: The junction and the germline gene differ at one end; a read error may be behind it. V and J are TRBV7-6 and TRBJ2-7; 8 bases are shared with TRBD2. The CDR3 runs to 11 residues. The germline gives CDR1 SGHVS, CDR2 FNYEAQ. CDR3 loop: CASSSGLVTRF. The CDR3 DNA is TGTGCCAGCAGCTCGGGACTAGTCACGCGTTTC.

As regards this clone: This sample includes further DNA sequences coding for the same CDR3. The chain joins TRBV6-5 to TRBJ1-2; D not certain. CDR3 size: 13 residues. Trimming removed 2 bases from V and 2 bases from J, with 6 bases in between. Germline V gives CDR1 MNHEY, CDR2 SVGAGI. CDR3 DNA sequence: TGTGCCAGCAGTTACGGGCACAACTATGGCTACACCTTC. Amino acids: CASSYGHNYGYTF.

The gene calls are TRBV9 and TRBJ2-1; 8 nucleotides align to TRBD2. The germline V gene encodes CDR1 SGDLS and CDR2 YYNGEE. V was pared by 0 bases and J by 10 bases, with 9 bases of the junction left unmatched. This CDR3 spans 15 amino acids. The CDR3 bases are TGTGCCAGCAGCGTAGTACCGGGAGGGCCCCGGGAGCAGTTCTTC. Amino acid sequence: CASSVVPGGPREQFF.

The J gene is TRBJ1-2, the V gene TRBV7-9; the D gene is possibly TRBD1 (6 bases). The CDR3 is 15 amino acids. Trimming took off 7 bases at V and 6 bases at J, with 21 bases between the two ends. Germline V CDR1 and CDR2: SEHNR, FQNEAQ (reference sequence). The CDR3 region is CASTPRAGVDDGYTF. The DNA of the CDR3 is TGTGCCAGCACCCCCAGGGCAGGGGTGGACGATGGCTACACCTTC.

V and J are TRBV2 and TRBJ1-5; 9 nucleotides agree with TRBD1. Trimming removed 3 bases from V and 6 bases from J; junction bases left unmatched: 3. This CDR3 is built from 14 residues. Per germline, CDR1 SNHLY and CDR2 FYNNEI. The CDR3 region is CASSEGQGGQPQHF. The CDR3, as DNA: TGTGCCAGCAGTGAGGGACAGGGAGGTCAGCCCCAGCATTTT.

The table lists this clone with a count of one. The CDR3 reads CASSIQGGSVGETQYF. DNA of the CDR3: TGTGCCAGTAGTATCCAGGGAGGGTCAGTAGGAGAGACCCAGTACTTC. This chain connects TRBV19 to TRBJ2-5; 7 bases are shared with TRBD2. Per the germline V gene, CDR1 is LNHDA and CDR2 is SQIVND (reference sequence). J gave up 4 bases and V 3 bases, and 11 bases lay outside the gene matches. The CDR3 length is 16 residues.

The rearrangement uses TRBV5-1 and TRBJ2-7; possibly TRBD2 for D (6 bases). The V and J ends lost 3 bases and 4 bases respectively, with 8 bases between them. The CDR3 sequence is 12 residues long. Germline CDR1 reads SGHRS; CDR2 reads YFSETQ. CDR3 region: CASSSGSYEQYF. CDR3 nucleotides: TGCGCCAGCAGCTCCGGGAGTTACGAGCAGTACTTC.

The chain joins TRBV19 to TRBJ2-7; the match to TRBD2 covers 7 bases. From germline, CDR1 is LNHDA and CDR2 SQIVND (reference sequence). The junction had 9 bases not matched to a gene; V was cut back by 4 bases and J by 3 bases. The CDR3 totals 15 residues. The CDR3 nucleotides are TGTGCCAGTAGTACCTTTGCGGGAGCAAACTACGAGCAGTACTTC. The encoded protein is CASSTFAGANYEQYF.

The J gene is TRBJ1-1, the V gene TRBV11-2; 7 bases match TRBD1. Trimming cost V 5 bases and J 1 base; bases outside gene matches: 7. Per the germline V gene, CDR1 is SGHAT and CDR2 is FQNNGV. This CDR3 comprises 15 residues. DNA of the CDR3: TGTGCCAGCAGCCCCCGGGACAGAGGGAACACTGAAGCTTTCTTT. Amino acids: CASSPRDRGNTEAFF.

This clone was picked up a small number of times. The CDR3: CASRATGLNTEAFF. Here the CDR3 DNA reads TGTGCCAGCAGGGCAACAGGGCTGAACACTGAAGCTTTCTTT. The rearrangement joins TRBV6-4 to TRBJ1-1; possible D gene TRBD1, 6 bases. The CDR3 length is 14 residues. Looked up from germline, CDR1 is MRHNA and CDR2 is SNTAGT. V lost 6 bases and J lost 0, with 11 bases in between.

The rearrangement joins TRBV5-6 to TRBJ2-7, with 9 bases fitting TRBD1. With V trimmed by 4 bases and J by 3 bases, 8 bases remained unmatched. The length of the CDR3 is 15 residues. In germline, CDR1 is SGHDT, CDR2 YYEEEE. Written as DNA, the CDR3 is TGTGCCAGCAGCGAGACACCGGGACAGGGCTACGAGCAGTACTTC. This encodes CASSETPGQGYEQYF.

The V call is TRBV30, the J call TRBJ1-4, with 9 bases aligning to TRBD1. The germline V gene encodes CDR1 GTSNPN and CDR2 SVGIG (reference sequence). J gave up 4 bases and V 2 bases, and 5 bases lay outside the gene matches. CDR3 size: 15 residues. The CDR3 protein is CAWSLRGQGNEKLFF. In DNA form, the CDR3 reads TGTGCCTGGAGTTTACGGGGACAGGGTAATGAAAAACTGTTTTTT.

V gene TRBV6-1 combines with J gene TRBJ2-7, with D possibly matching TRBD1 (5 bases). V was trimmed by 6 bases and J by 1 base, leaving 10 bases between them. This CDR3 has 13 residues. From germline, CDR1 is MNHNS and CDR2 SASEGT. The CDR3 bases are TGTGCCAGCAGGACTGGACAATCCTACGAGCAGTACTTC. Protein: CASRTGQSYEQYF.

The V and J genes are TRBV6-5 and TRBJ1-6; 8 bases match TRBD1. The CDR3 is 15 amino acids. V was pared by 6 bases and J by 7 bases, with 8 bases of the junction left unmatched. The germline gives CDR1 MNHEY, CDR2 SVGAGI. CDR3 protein: CASSRQGRVNSPLHF. The DNA for the CDR3 is TGTGCCAGCAGCAGACAGGGGCGAGTGAATTCACCCCTCCACTTT.

The CDR3 spells CASSPPTGGPSYEQYF. The CDR3 DNA reads TGTGCCAGCTCACCACCAACGGGAGGGCCCTCCTACGAGCAGTACTTC. The chain uses TRBV18 and TRBJ2-7; 8 positions match TRBD2. J was trimmed by 0 bases and V by 0 bases; bases with no gene match: 4. This CDR3 contains 16 residues. Germline CDR1 reads KGHSH; CDR2 reads LQKENI.

This chain connects TRBV5-1 to TRBJ2-6; TRBD1 agrees at 9 bases. The CDR3 extends over 16 amino acids. After removal of 4 bases from V and 4 bases from J, the junction contained 6 bases not matched to a gene. Germline V CDR1 and CDR2: SGHRS, YFSETQ. In DNA form, the CDR3 reads TGCGCCAGCAGCCCAGGACAGGGGTTGGGGGCCAACGTCCTGACTTTC. Translating it yields CASSPGQGLGANVLTF. The variable domain in full, completed from reference TRBV5-1 and TRBJ2-6, reads KAGVTQTPRYLIKTRGQQVTLSCSPISGHRSVSWYQQTPGQGLQFLFEYFSETQRNKGNFPGRFSGRQFSNSRSEMNVSTLELGDSALYLCASSPGQGLGANVLTFGAGSRLTVL.

The V and J genes are TRBV30 and TRBJ2-7; 11 positions match TRBD2. Germline V gene data show CDR1 as GTSNPN and CDR2 as SVGIG (reference sequence). This CDR3 is 15 amino acids long. J gave up 6 bases and V 1 base, and 8 bases lay outside the gene matches. The CDR3 nucleotides are TGTGCCTGGAGTGGACTAGCGGGGCTTCTTTTCGAGCAGTACTTC. Protein product: CAWSGLAGLLFEQYF.

A few counts support this clone. This chain joins TRBV7-2 and TRBJ1-6; a weak D match, TRBD1 (6 bases). V was trimmed by 5 bases and J by 9 bases, leaving 14 bases between them. CDR1 is SGHTA and CDR2 is FQGNSA in the germline V gene. The CDR3 loop spans 14 amino acids. The CDR3 sequence is CASSPGGAGSPLHF. The CDR3 nucleotides are TGTGCCAGCAGCCCGGGGGGGGCCGGTTCACCCCTCCACTTT.

V and J are TRBV15 and TRBJ1-4, with 10 bases fitting TRBD1. The germline V gene has CDR1 LNHNV and CDR2 YYDKDF (reference sequence). Germline trimming cut 7 bases from V and 4 bases from J; bases unmatched to any gene: 6. The CDR3 contains 15 residues. For the CDR3, the DNA is TGTGCCACCAACAGGGACAGGGGAGATAATGAAAAACTGTTTTTT. Translated, it gives CATNRDRGDNEKLFF.

The chain recombines TRBV18 with TRBJ2-7; D gene unclear. Germline-derived CDR1 and CDR2 are KGHSH and LQKENI. The CDR3 has 15 amino acids. Trimming took 4 bases from V and 1 from J, leaving 14 bases between them. The CDR3 coding sequence is TGTGCCAGCTCACTAGCCGCGGTGGGTTCCTACGAGCAGTACTTC. It specifies CASSLAAVGSYEQYF.

The J gene is TRBJ2-2, the V gene TRBV19, with D perhaps matching TRBD1 (6 bases). Trimming stripped 1 base from V and 6 bases from J, with 12 bases between. The CDR3 runs 15 residues. Germline V gene data show CDR1 as LNHDA and CDR2 as SQIVND (reference sequence). The CDR3 protein is CASSIATQGSGELFF. CDR3 in DNA: TGTGCCAGTAGTATAGCCACACAGGGATCCGGGGAGCTGTTTTTT.

The chain's CDR3 is CASSRPPRGRSKQYF. The CDR3 DNA follows: TGTGCCAGCAGTCGACCGCCCCGAGGTAGAAGTAAGCAGTACTTC. The chain joins TRBV6-5 to TRBJ2-5, with D uncertain. The germline V gene has CDR1 MNHEY and CDR2 SVGAGI. This CDR3 region has 15 residues. V lost 5 bases and J lost 11, with 24 bases in between.

This clone came up once. The chain employs TRBV2 and TRBJ1-4; D might be TRBD1 (5 bases). The CDR3 is 15 residues long. The V end was cut by 4 bases, the J end by 7 bases, with 16 bases between. Germline V gives CDR1 SNHLY, CDR2 FYNNEI. The CDR3: CASSVSGRDSEKLFF. The CDR3 coding sequence is TGTGCCAGCAGTGTCTCAGGGAGGGATAGTGAAAAACTGTTTTTT.

This clone was seen a single time. The chain joins TRBV11-2 to TRBJ2-1; TRBD2 is a possible D gene (6 bases). This CDR3 is built from 15 residues. V was pared by 3 bases and J by 6 bases, with 15 bases between. Germline V gene data show CDR1 as SGHAT and CDR2 as FQNNGV. The CDR3, as DNA: TGTGCCAGCAGCTTGGAAGGACTATCAAGCAATGAGCAGTTCTTC. It specifies CASSLEGLSSNEQFF.